This T cell receptor (beta chain) appears in the sequencing data of a study of T-cell reconstitution after alpha-beta-depleted transplantation in children. This clonotype has only a few counts. The V gene end was trimmed by 3 bases and the J gene end by 0 bases; junction bases not matched to a gene: 8. The CDR3 consists of 17 residues. Germline V CDR1 and CDR2: LGHNA, YNFKEQ. TCRbeta library preparation incorporated unique molecular identifiers. MiXCR was run by TCRdb on the PCR reads, yielding one entry per CDR3 protein. The data contain about 500,000 distinct CDR3 sequences, approximately 32% of them singletons.

The rearrangement uses TRBV4-2 and TRBJ2-4, with 7 nucleotides matching TRBD1. This sequence originates from a human donor who donated a stem cell graft to a child with aplastic anemia. The sequencing here drew on PBMCs from the stem cell graft donor, taken from the stem cell graft. The CDR3 DNA follows: TGTGCCAGCAGCCATCACGGGACAGCCCTAGCCAAAAACATTCAGTACTTC. Translating it yields CASSHHGTALAKNIQYF.